The following is a T cell receptor beta chain sequence with its context. Its antigen is still unknown. Sequenced by immunoSEQ multiplex PCR; TCRdb stores in-frame clones only, minus some. Of about 120,000 clones in the sample, 91% were seen once. CDR1 LGHDT and CDR2 YNNKEL come from the germline V gene (reference sequence). The V end lost 1 base, the J end lost 4 bases, and 16 bases lay between the germline ends. The CDR3 sequence is 17 residues long. The data originate from a study of T cell responses to AZD1222 COVID-19 vaccine. General study findings and limits: As reported, nearly half of all spike-specific TCRs target variant regions that are unmutated. Among vaccine-associated CD4 TCRs, coverage spanned spike, with dominance at 160-218 and 743-854. Spike-specific TCR breadth and depth rose after two AZD1222 doses.

V and J are TRBV3-1 (or the pseudogene TRBV3-2) and TRBJ2-2; D not certain. The material sequenced was peripheral blood, taken on day 0 of AZD1222 vaccination. The receptor was derived from an adult in good health. This CDR3 reads CASSQVGGFMGTGELFF. The CDR3 DNA sequence: TGTGCCAGCAGCCAAGTGGGTGGGTTCATGGGCACCGGGGAGCTGTTTTTT.